The 9 T cell receptor beta chains below were found in one sample sequenced in a study of blood T cell repertoires in COVID-19. The method was immunoSEQ multiplex PCR; TCRdb's version includes in-frame clones alone and lacks a portion of them. The sample shows 75,000 to 100,000 clones, 70% to 90% of them seen only once. The specimen was peripheral blood. The receptors stem from a woman at least 80 years old with acute or convalescent COVID-19.

This sequence joins TRBV19 and TRBJ2-6, with TRBD2 matching 9 bases. With 1 base clipped from V and 2 bases from J, the junction kept 6 bases outside the gene matches. This CDR3 spans 18 amino acids. Germline lookup yields CDR1 LNHDA and CDR2 SQIVND (reference sequence). The CDR3 sequence is CASSIASGGRTGANVLTF. The CDR3 DNA sequence: TGTGCCAGTAGTATAGCGAGCGGGGGGCGAACTGGGGCCAACGTCCTGACTTTC.

The chain uses TRBV11-2 and TRBJ2-3; TRBD2 matches at 8 bases. Germline V lookup: CDR1 SGHAT, CDR2 FQNNGV. Losses at the gene ends were 5 bases for V and 2 bases for J; bases not matched to a gene: 15. CDR3 length: 18 amino acids. CDR3 in amino acids: CASSPRLKSGGFTDTQYF. In DNA, the CDR3 is TGTGCCAGCAGCCCGAGGCTAAAGAGCGGGGGTTTCACAGATACGCAGTATTTT.

The chain joins TRBV6-1 to TRBJ1-2, with a possible D match to TRBD1 (6 bases). The V end was cut by 2 bases, the J end by 2 bases, with 6 bases between. The CDR3 extends over 13 amino acids. Looked up from germline, CDR1 is MNHNS and CDR2 is SASEGT. The CDR3 sequence: CASSEQGNYGYTF. DNA for the CDR3: TGTGCCAGCAGTGAACAGGGGAACTATGGCTACACCTTC.

The genes are TRBV30 and TRBJ1-3, with 7 bases that match TRBD1. Germline V gene data show CDR1 as GTSNPN and CDR2 as SVGIG (reference sequence). The CDR3 spans 17 residues. Trimming took 1 base from V and 4 from J; bases not matched to a gene: 13. Here the CDR3 reads CAWSDRQTGPGGNTIYF. The CDR3 nucleotides read TGTGCCTGGAGTGACAGACAGACAGGGCCGGGGGGAAACACCATATATTTT.

V usage is TRBV6-1 and J usage is TRBJ1-1; D ambiguous. CDR3 length: 16 amino acids. With 1 base removed from V and 3 bases from J, the gap between germline ends came to 15 bases. Looked up from germline, CDR1 is MNHNS and CDR2 is SASEGT. The CDR3 loop is CASSEGRRGIDTEAFF. In DNA, the CDR3 is TGTGCCAGCAGTGAAGGCCGGAGAGGGATCGACACTGAAGCTTTCTTT.

V usage is TRBV10-3 and J usage is TRBJ1-2; 8 bases line up with TRBD1. This CDR3 contains 15 residues. CDR1 ENHRY and CDR2 SYGVKD come from the germline V gene. The ends lost 6 bases at V and 2 bases at J; junction bases unmatched: 8. The CDR3 region is CAIRYSGTGNYGYTF. The CDR3 DNA follows: TGTGCCATCAGGTACTCCGGGACAGGCAACTATGGCTACACCTTC.

This clone was seen just once. CDR3 region: CASSPGKSAGSPLHF. The CDR3 coding sequence is TGTGCCAGCAGTCCAGGGAAATCGGCGGGGTCACCCCTCCACTTT. The V gene is TRBV5-6, the J gene TRBJ1-6; the D gene is possibly TRBD1 (5 bases). Deletions cut 5 bases from V and 10 bases from J, with 19 bases between. The V gene's germline CDR1 is SGHDT and CDR2 YYEEEE. The CDR3 loop spans 15 amino acids.

The CDR3 region has the DNA TGTGCCAGCAGCCCAAGCGGGGCCCCAAATACGCAGTATTTT. Its translation: CASSPSGAPNTQYF. The chain combines TRBV11-1 with TRBJ2-3; TRBD2 matches at 7 bases. Per germline, CDR1 SGHAT and CDR2 FQDESV (reference sequence). There are 14 residues in the CDR3. V shed 5 bases, J shed 7 bases, and the junction held 9 bases outside the gene matches.

The chain has TRBV12-2 and TRBJ1-1. TRBV12-2 is marked as a pseudogene. The CDR3 has 14 amino acids. The CDR3 loop reads CASRLVSGNTEAFF. CDR3 DNA: TGTGCAAGTCGCTTAGTATCGGGGAACACTGAAGCTTTCTTT.